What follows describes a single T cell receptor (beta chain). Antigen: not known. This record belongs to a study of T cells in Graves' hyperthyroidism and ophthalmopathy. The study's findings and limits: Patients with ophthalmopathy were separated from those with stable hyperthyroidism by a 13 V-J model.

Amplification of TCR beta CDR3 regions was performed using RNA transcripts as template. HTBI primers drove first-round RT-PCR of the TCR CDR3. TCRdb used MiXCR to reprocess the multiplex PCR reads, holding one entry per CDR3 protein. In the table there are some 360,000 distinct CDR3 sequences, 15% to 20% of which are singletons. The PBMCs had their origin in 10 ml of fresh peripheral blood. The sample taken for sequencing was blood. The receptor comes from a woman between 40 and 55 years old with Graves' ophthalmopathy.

CDR3 in DNA: TGCAGTGCTAGAGAGGGGTCCGATCAGCCCCAGCATTTT. Its protein product is CSAREGSDQPQHF. V usage is TRBV20-1 and J usage is TRBJ1-5; D gene ambiguous. The V end lost 0 bases, the J end lost 5 bases, and 8 bases lay between the germline ends. The CDR3 sequence is 13 residues long. Germline-derived CDR1 and CDR2 are DFQATT and SNEGSKA (reference sequence).